This T cell receptor (beta chain) came from a study of cytomegalovirus exposure and HLA in healthy donors (dated by TCRdb to about 2017). As for the study more broadly: An earlier analysis of roughly 610 of the donors reported under 300 Gb of sequence data and some 110 million unique TCR beta sequences obtained from 150 million to 200 million T cells. An early release that covered about 640 HLA-typed donors contained approximately 320 gigabases of sequencing data and roughly 84 million unique TCR sequences. Of the approximately 400 genotyped donors, less than 90% were placed in the genetic ancestry cluster associated with self-reported Caucasian donors. The study aimed to test whether signatures of past pathogen exposure could be identified by cataloging public T cell receptors. Using immunosequencing, the study profiled T cell repertoires from 666 subjects and related those repertoires to cytomegalovirus serostatus. Besides the first cohort of 666 subjects, a separate validation cohort made up of some 110 different subjects was used. High-throughput TCR immunosequencing, statistical association of individual TCRs with disease status, and machine learning were combined to predict cytomegalovirus infection status. A later analysis re-examined previously published TCR beta repertoires from just over 650 donors and added high-resolution HLA genotyping to investigate patterns of TCR occurrence. In the later analysis, no new phenotypic data were used to find candidate immune exposures; instead, reliance was placed on TCR beta sequences and their occurrence across donors. An earlier analysis of 587 of the donors used high-throughput TCR beta sequencing to judge whether each TCR beta V gene segment behaved as functional or pseudogenic. Donor age, sex, ethnicity and CMV serostatus were compiled alongside the repertoire data. A later genetic analysis used genome-wide SNP genotypes for about 65% of the roughly 670 donors, treating that subset as a discovery cohort. Every discovery cohort repertoire had been produced on one sequencing platform. Both class I and class II loci were covered by HLA typing, at four-digit resolution. The number of typed donors differed by locus: roughly 629-640 for A, B, C, DRB1 and DQB1; 522 for DQA1; fewer than 610 for DPA1; and around 470 for DPB1. Because of strong linkage in the cohort, roughly five DR-DQ haplotypes were treated as single units for association and clustering. Among about 410 genotyped donors of the cohort, an average of around 240,000 unique TCR beta nucleotide sequences was sequenced per donor, of which about 18% were non-productive. The full study reports these points: In a later genetic analysis, a missense DCLRE1C variant was associated with V-gene and J-gene trimming of TCR beta chains, and the association was replicated in an independent cohort. The classifier was reported to diagnose cytomegalovirus status with high specificity and sensitivity in both the original and validation cohorts. In a later genetic analysis, fewer N-insertions in productive TCRs were reported among donors in an Asian-associated ancestry cluster than the roughly 640-donor mean. Linkage disequilibrium might explain the correlated functional status among segregating V segments, but an unknown experimental factor could not be ruled out. A later analysis reported that several top co-occurrence clusters appeared linked to parvovirus B19, influenza, CMV and Epstein-Barr virus. At a false discovery rate of 0.05, a later analysis linked about 17,000 TCR beta sequences to specific HLA alleles. Most TCR sequences were observed very rarely across donors, whereas some public TCRs were present in many individuals. The study listed over 150 TCR beta chains as associated with cytomegalovirus. A later analysis found that HLA-associated TCR beta chains were more clonally expanded and had lower generation probabilities than equally common non-associated chains. The sequencing pipeline was judged likely to have produced a cluster of highly shared sequence variants as a technical artifact. This cohort had only TCR beta chains sequenced, and the lack of alpha or paired-chain data limited which features could be detected. Because the 87-base-pair reads could not distinguish some IMGT-functional V segments, including TRBV6-2 and TRBV6-3, those segments were excluded. In an earlier analysis of approximately 590 of the donors, most TCR beta V segments were observed in productive rearrangements about 90% or about 30% of the time, broadly matching IMGT annotations. The authors suggested that the approach could potentially be generalized to other disease states and immunological phenotypes. A later analysis found that TCR association rates varied across HLA loci, with DRB1 alleles showing the most associated TCRs and HLA-C alleles the fewest. The only immune exposure information available for the cohort was CMV serostatus. Because HLA typing was unavailable for some donors at each locus, only the typed subset was used in association tests. Presence/absence analyses assumed roughly uniform sequencing depth across donors, an assumption that may not hold. A further reported finding was that TCR beta sequences accurately predicted the HLA-A and HLA-B alleles for most subjects in the first cohort. Most CMV-associated TCR beta chains appeared to be HLA-restricted in a later analysis, and the HLA associations seemed to be driven largely by CMV exposure. When HLA alleles, especially DR and DQ, strongly co-occurred, attributing TCR associations to individual alleles was difficult. In vitro tests confirmed that a few of the cytomegalovirus-associated TCR beta chains recognize cytomegalovirus antigens. Seventeen rarely observed V segments, including chromosome 9 orphons, were excluded from the earlier analysis of several hundred of the donors because counts were too low.

The protocol used for the library was the immunoSEQ multiplex PCR assay. For the multiplex PCR, a mixture combining 60 forward primers for TCR Vbeta segments and 13 reverse primers for TCR Jbeta segments was used. A multiplex PCR assay on genomic DNA amplified the CDR3 region of rearranged TCR beta genes. The Illumina HiSeq System was used to sequence the amplified TCR beta libraries as 87-base-pair reads. On the authors' methods: In a later analysis, 70 million to 95 million unique TCR beta chains were counted across the roughly 610 repertoires, and roughly 11 million of these chains were shared by at least two donors. Raw reads were error-corrected and collapsed into unique sequences with a nearest-neighbor algorithm that merged closely related sequences to remove PCR and sequencing errors. V, D and J gene segments were assigned by aligning CDR3 sequences to IMGT reference sequences. For a sequence to be retained, at least a six-nucleotide match to both a V gene segment and a J gene segment was required. A rearrangement was called productive if the CDR3 had no stop codons and remained in frame with V and J, and every other rearrangement was called non-productive. CDR3 was defined according to IMGT convention as the region running from the second conserved V-encoded cysteine to the conserved J-encoded phenylalanine. The earlier analysis of roughly 590 of the donors excluded any sequence lacking an unambiguous match to a single V gene segment. An earlier analysis of about 600 of the donors called V segments functional above 56.7% productive rearrangements and segregating when the between-donor standard deviation exceeded 5%. To diagnose cytomegalovirus status from the catalog of TCR beta chain sequences, a statistical classification framework was built. A later analysis assigned V and J genes by comparing TCR nucleotide sequences with IMGT/GENE-DB human TR gene sequences. In a later analysis, CDR3 sequences and most-parsimonious VDJ recombination scenarios were assigned using the TCRdist pipeline. In a later analysis, every TCR beta chain was defined by the combination of its CDR3 amino acid sequence and its V-gene family, and reads without a unique V-gene family were dropped. A later analysis removed over 500 highly shared, low-generation-probability nucleotide sequences to deal with suspected cross-contamination and a sequencing artifact. For each public chain, a later analysis derived a clonal expansion index from normalized ranks of inferred template counts within each repertoire. In a later analysis, generation probabilities were computed with a VDJ recombination model fitted to out-of-frame rearrangements, and the resulting probabilities were checked against IGoR. Hypergeometric tests were used in a later analysis to score TCR-TCR, TCR-HLA and TCR-CMV co-occurrence, with a repertoire-size bias correction applied to the TCR pairs. False discovery rates were estimated in a later analysis by permuting HLA or CMV assignments 20 times. In a later analysis, co-occurring TCRs were grouped using DBSCAN, and TCRdist sequence similarity was added for clustering within HLA-allele-positive subsets. For co-occurrence clustering, repertoires with fewer than 30,000 or more than 120,000 public chains were excluded, along with roughly 5 repertoires with anomalous nucleotide sharing. TCRdb limited this immuneACCESS table to in-frame rearrangements with V and J called. A share of clones is missing; checked studies link under half to unresolved V genes, and the rest is unexplained. V and J calls and clone size are as listed in that table; D and trimming were resolved from the DNA. The sample table lists some 200,000 clones, around 80% of them with a count of one. The biggest ten clones account for less than 3.5% of the sample.

The CDR3 numbers 20 residues from cysteine through phenylalanine. Just the 60-base CDR3 DNA is kept, in frame starting at base 1. From a lookup of the germline V gene, CDR1 and CDR2 are MGHRA and YSYEKL. In total, roughly 710 healthy bone marrow donors made up the cohort. At the time of sampling, every cohort member was nominally healthy, though immune exposures that went unrecorded were likely present. The donor was CMV seropositive and was included in the group of 300 or so seropositive cohort members. A peripheral blood sample was collected from each donor, and TCR beta sequencing was performed on peripheral blood mononuclear cells. The Qiagen DNeasy Blood Extraction Kit was used to extract genomic DNA from the blood cell samples. A remark on this clone: The specificity of this receptor is unknown. The junction departs from germline at one end; a sequencing error may be responsible.

The TCR comes from a woman aged 55-75 years in good health and CMV-seropositive. The specimen sequenced was PBMCs. The chain employs TRBV4-1 and TRBJ2-4; 11 bases in the junction line up with TRBD2. CDR3 loop: CAGSQERLAGMSQTKNIQYF. The DNA sequence is TGCGCCGGCAGCCAAGAACGACTAGCGGGAATGTCTCAGACCAAAAACATTCAGTACTTC.